Described below is a single T cell receptor (beta chain) sequence and its context. This sample is drawn from a study of OX40 agonist ivuxolimab in advanced cancers. Study-level background: Treatment received earlier with anti-PD-1, anti-PD-L1 or anti-CTLA-4 agents was allowed, and roughly 40% had some. Partial responses occurred in three patients (one hepatocellular carcinoma, two cutaneous melanoma).

Germline V gene data show CDR1 as SNHLY and CDR2 as FYNNEI. CDR3 length: 13 residues. With 3 bases removed from V and 3 bases from J, the gap between germline ends came to 6 bases. Repertoires were generated with immunoSEQ multiplex PCR, while TCRdb's copy carries only in-frame clones and drops some. Found here are tens of thousands of clones, more than 70% of them singletons; the top ten hold 0.8% to 1%. The material was CD4+ or CD8+ T cells sorted from blood, obtained in a trial of the OX40 agonist ivuxolimab. The chain joins TRBV2 to TRBJ1-5, with D unclear. The receptor's source is an adult with an advanced solid tumor such as melanoma, head and neck, liver or kidney cancer. The CDR3 spells CASSESVNQPQHF. CDR3 sequence (DNA): TGTGCCAGCAGTGAGTCAGTCAATCAGCCCCAGCATTTT.